These T cell receptor beta chains were read from a single sample in a study of blood T cell repertoires in COVID-19. Assay used: immunoSEQ multiplex PCR; TCRdb lists only in-frame clones, some missing. The sample records over 200,000 clones, under 90% being singletons. Material: peripheral blood. The source of these receptors is a man aged 55-75 years who had recovered from COVID-19. CDR3s include the opening cysteine and the closing phenylalanine or tryptophan. D genes are given only for firm matches. Not all rows give a size; the values are once, few, many and, for expanded clones, a class.

.	TRBJ2-1	TRBD2	TRBV6-2/TRBV6-3	21	TGTGCCAGCAGTTACTCGGGGAAGACTAGCGGGTCTTCGAGCTCCTACAATGAGCAGTTCTTC	CASSYSGKTSGSSSSYNEQFF
.	TRBJ2-1	.	TRBV7-8	14	TGTGCCAGCAGGGGGGGAGGAGCCTACAATGAGCAGTTCTTC	CASRGGGAYNEQFF
.	TRBJ1-5	.	TRBV5-5	15	TGTGCCAGCAGCACCCAGCCAGGGCTGGATCAGCCCCAGCATTTT	CASSTQPGLDQPQHF
.	TRBJ1-2	.	TRBV25-1	14	TGTGCCAGTTCTCCTCGGGGGGCGGTTTATGGCTACACCTTC	CASSPRGAVYGYTF
.	TRBJ2-5	TRBD2	TRBV5-1	15	TGCGCCAGCAGCTTCACCCTAGCGGGAGGTGAGACCCAGTACTTC	CASSFTLAGGETQYF
once	TRBJ1-1	.	TRBV30	14	TGTGCCTGGAGTGTAGGAGCTATGAACACTGAAGCTTTCTTT	CAWSVGAMNTEAFF
.	TRBJ2-1	.	TRBV7-2	15	TGTGCCAGCAGCATACAGGGTGTATCCTACAATGAGCAGTTCTTC	CASSIQGVSYNEQFF
.	TRBJ1-1	TRBD1	TRBV5-1	16	TGCGCCAGCAGCTCGACAGGGTGGGACATGAACACTGAAGCTTTCTTT	CASSSTGWDMNTEAFF
.	TRBJ2-2	.	TRBV11-2	16	TGTGCCAGCAGCTCGTGGCGCGGGACGAACACCGGGGAGCTGTTTTTT	CASSSWRGTNTGELFF
.	TRBJ1-1	.	TRBV3-1/TRBV3-2	14	TGTGCCAGCAGCCCCGGGGACATCCTCACTGAAGCTTTCTTT	CASSPGDILTEAFF
.	TRBJ2-1	TRBD2	TRBV5-4	18	TGTGCCAGCAGCTCCTCCGTCATGCGGGGGGGCCGCTACAATGAGCAGTTCTTC	CASSSSVMRGGRYNEQFF
.	TRBJ1-4	TRBD1	TRBV9	15	TGTGCCAGCAGCGTGATGGGGACAGCGAGTGAAAAACTGTTTTTT	CASSVMGTASEKLFF
.	TRBJ1-5	.	TRBV6-6	14	TGTGCCAGCAGTTACTCGGGGGGAAATCAGCCCCAGCATTTT	CASSYSGGNQPQHF
few	TRBJ1-5	.	TRBV4-3	14	TGCGCCAGCAGCCAAGACAGGCTTAATCAGCCCCAGCATTTT	CASSQDRLNQPQHF
once	TRBJ2-3	.	TRBV9	15	TGTGCCAGCAGCGTGGGCGGGATCGGCCCAGATACGCAGTATTTT	CASSVGGIGPDTQYF
.	TRBJ2-2	TRBD2	TRBV10-2	15	TGCGCCAGCAGTGAAAGCCTAGCGGGGGTCGGGGAGCTGTTTTTT	CASSESLAGVGELFF
.	TRBJ2-7	TRBD2	TRBV4-2	15	TGTGCCAGCAGCCAAGGGTTCAGAACTAGCGACGAGCAGTACTTC	CASSQGFRTSDEQYF
.	TRBJ1-1	TRBD1	TRBV19	16	TGTGCCAGTAGTTTCAGGACAGGGAGGGCGAACACTGAAGCTTTCTTT	CASSFRTGRANTEAFF
.	TRBJ2-3	.	TRBV6-2/TRBV6-3	13	TGTGCCAGCAGTTACACGACGCCGGGTACGCAGTATTTT	CASSYTTPGTQYF
once	TRBJ2-1	.	TRBV5-6	13	TGTGCCAGCAGCTTGAGGGGCCCCAATGAGCAGTTCTTC	CASSLRGPNEQFF
.	TRBJ2-5	TRBD2	TRBV5-4	16	TGTGCCAGCAGCTCGCGACTAGCGGGGGGCCAAGAGACCCAGTACTTC	CASSSRLAGGQETQYF
.	TRBJ1-6	.	TRBV6-5	15	TGTGCCACAAAAACCCCAGGGCTCGATAATTCACCCCTCCACTTT	CATKTPGLDNSPLHF
.	TRBJ2-5	TRBD1	TRBV9	17	TGTGCCAGCAGCGCCCATCCGGGACAGGGGGATTCGGAGACCCAGTACTTC	CASSAHPGQGDSETQYF
once	TRBJ1-2	.	TRBV12-1	15	TGTGCCAGCAGCCTCGACAGGAATGGGAACTATGGCTACACCTTC	CASSLDRNGNYGYTF
.	TRBJ1-6	.	TRBV6-1	18	TGTGCCAGCAGTGGGGGGGGTATGTCGGTTACCTATAATTCACCCCTCCACTTT	CASSGGGMSVTYNSPLHF
.	TRBJ2-1	.	TRBV5-1	13	TGCGCCAGCAGCTCAACGGTAGACAATGAGCAGTTCTTC	CASSSTVDNEQFF
.	TRBJ2-7	TRBD2	TRBV28	14	TGTGCCAGCAATCCTAGCGGGAGAAACTACGAGCAGTACTTC	CASNPSGRNYEQYF
.	TRBJ2-1	TRBD2	TRBV3-1/TRBV3-2	16	TGTGCCAGCAGCCAAGATCAAGCGGGAGGGAACAATGAGCAGTTCTTC	CASSQDQAGGNNEQFF
.	TRBJ1-4	TRBD1	TRBV11-2	14	TGTGCCAGCAGCAGGGGACAGGGAAATGAAAAACTGTTTTTT	CASSRGQGNEKLFF
.	TRBJ1-2	.	TRBV27	15	TGTGCCAGCAGTTCGGATCCGGGACTCTTCTATGGCTACACCTTC	CASSSDPGLFYGYTF
.	TRBJ2-7	TRBD2	TRBV30	12	TGTGCCTGGAGTCACCCCGGGACTAGCTTTCGCTTC	CAWSHPGTSFRF
.	TRBJ2-2	.	TRBV5-4	14	TGTGCCAGCAGCTCGACAGCGAACACCGGGGAGCTGTTTTTT	CASSSTANTGELFF
.	TRBJ2-1	TRBD2	TRBV9	16	TGTGCCAGCAGCTCCCGACTAGCGAAAGATTACAATGAGCAGTTCTTC	CASSSRLAKDYNEQFF
.	TRBJ2-6	.	TRBV12-3/TRBV12-4	13	TGTGCCATCGCAGTCTCTGGGGCCAACGTCCTGACTTTC	CAIAVSGANVLTF
.	TRBJ2-2	.	TRBV19	14	TGTGCCAGTAGTATGGGGCTGAACACCGGGGAGCTGTTTTTT	CASSMGLNTGELFF
.	TRBJ2-7	TRBD2	TRBV20-1	17	TGCAGTGCTAGTTTGGGACTAGCGGGAGGGAGGTCCTACGAGCAGTACTTC	CSASLGLAGGRSYEQYF
.	TRBJ2-1	.	TRBV3-1/TRBV3-2	15	TGTGCCAGCAGCCCTCTAGGGACAACCTACAATGAGCAGTTCTTC	CASSPLGTTYNEQFF
.	TRBJ1-1	.	TRBV5-6	14	TGTGCCAGCAGCTTCAGAGGCATGAACACTGAAGCTTTCTTT	CASSFRGMNTEAFF
.	TRBJ1-1	.	TRBV5-1	16	TGCGCCAGCAGCTTGGCCCCACAGGGCTTGAACACTGAAGCTTTCTTT	CASSLAPQGLNTEAFF
.	TRBJ2-7	.	TRBV3-1/TRBV3-2	15	TGTGCCAGCAGCCAAGAGGGCACTAGTCGCACTGAGCAGTACTTC	CASSQEGTSRTEQYF
.	TRBJ2-7	TRBD2	TRBV7-9	15	TGTGCCAGCAGCGCTCTAGCGGGGGGGCTCTACGAGCAGTACTTC	CASSALAGGLYEQYF
.	TRBJ2-1	TRBD1	TRBV5-4	14	TGTGCCAGCTCCCAGGGGGCGGGAAAGGGTGAGCAGTTCTTC	CASSQGAGKGEQFF
.	TRBJ1-5	.	TRBV30	14	TGTGCCTGGAGTGTACGCAGGGGCGGTCAGCCCCAGCATTTT	CAWSVRRGGQPQHF
few	TRBJ1-3	.	TRBV7-2	14	TGTGCCAGCAGCTTTGGAGGCACTGGAAACACCATATATTTT	CASSFGGTGNTIYF
.	TRBJ1-1	TRBD1	TRBV19	13	TGTGCCAGTAGAACGACAGGGGGGACTGAAGCTTTCTTT	CASRTTGGTEAFF
once	TRBJ2-1	TRBD1	TRBV9	16	TGTGCCAGCACCTCAGGCGGACAGGGCTCCTACAATGAGCAGTTCTTC	CASTSGGQGSYNEQFF
.	TRBJ2-7	.	TRBV19	13	TGTGCCAGTAGTATAGGACCAGGTTACGAGCAGTACTTC	CASSIGPGYEQYF
.	TRBJ2-1	.	TRBV18	15	TGTGCCAGCTCACCCAGGGGAAGCTCCTACAATGAGCAGTTCTTC	CASSPRGSSYNEQFF
once	TRBJ2-7	TRBD1	TRBV24-1	16	TGTGCCACCAGTGATCCTCCGGGACAGGAGATCTACGAGCAGTACTTC	CATSDPPGQEIYEQYF
.	TRBJ2-1	.	TRBV6-4	13	TGTGCCAGCAGTGACTCGTCAGCGAGTAAGCAGTTCTTC	CASSDSSASKQFF
once	TRBJ2-1	.	TRBV30	11	TGTGCCTGGAGTAAAGTAGTTGAGCAGTTCTTC	CAWSKVVEQFF
.	TRBJ1-2	.	TRBV4-3	11	TGCGCCAGCAGCCACAGCTATGGCTACACCTTC	CASSHSYGYTF
once	TRBJ1-2	.	TRBV5-4	15	TGTGCCAGCAGCTTGGACACAAGCGCGGGCTATGGCTACACCTTC	CASSLDTSAGYGYTF